This passage covers 21 T cell receptor beta chains from one sample sequenced in a study of T cell responses to AZD1222 COVID-19 vaccine. The assay was immunoSEQ multiplex PCR, and TCRdb's table has in-frame clones only and misses some. The table has about 200,000 clones, approximately 92% seen once. Sequencing used peripheral blood, obtained on day 0 of AZD1222 vaccination. These TCRs come from an adult in good health.

This sequence joins TRBV19 and TRBJ1-1; D unclear. Trimming took 4 bases from V and 0 from J, leaving 6 bases between them. Germline loops: CDR1 LNHDA, CDR2 SQIVND (reference sequence). There are 13 residues in the CDR3. CDR3 coding DNA: TGTGCCAGTAGTAGGACGGTGAACACTGAAGCTTTCTTT. Encoded protein: CASSRTVNTEAFF.

The CDR3 DNA follows: TGCGCCAGCAGTGACGGTGCTAGCGGGGATAACAATGAGCAGTTCTTC. This sequence encodes CASSDGASGDNNEQFF. This sequence joins TRBV10-1 and TRBJ2-1; 9 nucleotides line up with TRBD2. Germline CDR1 reads WNHNN; CDR2 reads SYGVQD (reference sequence). V gave up 3 bases and J gave up 5 bases; unmatched junction bases: 8. The CDR3 is made up of 16 amino acids.

The chain recombines TRBV24-1 with TRBJ1-2, with D uncertain. Germline values: CDR1 KGHDR, CDR2 SFDVKD. V lost 4 bases, J lost 0 bases, and 8 bases lay in between. This CDR3 spans 14 amino acids. CDR3 in DNA: TGTGCCACCAGTGACCCGGGAGCTAACTATGGCTACACCTTC. Translated: CATSDPGANYGYTF.

The chain combines TRBV12-3 or TRBV12-4 with TRBJ2-1, with TRBD2 as a possible D gene (5 bases). V dropped 5 bases and J dropped 5 bases, with 10 bases sitting between them. The CDR3 runs to 13 residues. The CDR3 DNA is TGTGCCAGCAGTCCCGGGATCGACAATGAGCAGTTCTTC. Translated, it gives CASSPGIDNEQFF.

This clone appeared once. This chain connects TRBV9 to TRBJ1-1; 7 bases fit TRBD1. Trimming took 4 bases from V and 1 from J; bases not matched to a gene: 4. Germline CDR1 SGDLS, CDR2 YYNGEE. The CDR3 is made up of 14 amino acids. This chain's CDR3 is CASSSGTANTEAFF. The CDR3 DNA is TGTGCCAGCAGCTCCGGGACAGCGAACACTGAAGCTTTCTTT.

The chain joins TRBV27 to TRBJ2-1; no firm D call. The CDR3 loop spans 15 amino acids. CDR1 is MNHEY, CDR2 SMNVEV, per germline (reference sequence). The V gene lost 10 bases and the J gene lost 3 bases, with 19 bases spanning the gap. Written as DNA, the CDR3 is TGTGCCACCATACCAACCACCGACCGCTACAATGAGCAGTTCTTC. Translating it yields CATIPTTDRYNEQFF.

This chain connects TRBV27 to TRBJ1-2; 9 bases match TRBD1. There are 15 residues in the CDR3. Germline V CDR1 and CDR2: MNHEY, SMNVEV (reference sequence). V lost 5 bases to trimming and J lost 7 bases; unmatched junction nucleotides: 11. CDR3 DNA: TGTGCCAGCAGTCGACTACCAGGACAGGGGTTTGGCTACACCTTC. It encodes CASSRLPGQGFGYTF.

This chain links TRBV3-1 (or the pseudogene TRBV3-2) with TRBJ2-7; D perhaps matches TRBD1 (6 bases). V was pared by 0 bases and J by 4 bases, with 13 bases between. The CDR3 is made up of 15 amino acids. Germline CDR1 is LGHDT and CDR2 is YNNKEL (reference sequence). CDR3 in DNA: TGTGCCAGCAGCCAAGAGCAGGGGTTTGGGTACGAGCAGTACTTC. Amino acid sequence: CASSQEQGFGYEQYF.

The rearrangement uses TRBV6-5 and TRBJ1-1; the match to TRBD1 covers 8 bases. Losses at the gene ends were 7 bases for V and 5 bases for J; bases not matched to a gene: 6. The CDR3 has 13 residues. CDR1 and CDR2 from the germline V gene are MNHEY and SVGAGI. CDR3 DNA: TGTGCCAGCAATCCGGGACAGGCTACTGAAGCTTTCTTT. Translation: CASNPGQATEAFF.

The rearrangement links TRBV18 to TRBJ2-4; D uncertain. The V gene lost 0 bases and the J gene lost 8 bases, with 11 bases spanning the gap. The CDR3 contains 14 residues. Germline V gives CDR1 KGHSH, CDR2 LQKENI. In nucleotides, the CDR3 is TGTGCCAGCTCACCACCGGTGGACCGGGACATTCAGTACTTC. Protein: CASSPPVDRDIQYF.

The V call is TRBV9, the J call TRBJ2-3; 9 nucleotides line up with TRBD2. The length of the CDR3 is 17 residues. V lost 1 base, J lost 6 bases, and 12 bases stayed unmatched. CDR1 is SGDLS and CDR2 is YYNGEE in the germline V gene. The CDR3, as DNA: TGTGCCAGCAGCGTATTAGGGATCGGCGGGGGGGCCGATACGCAGTATTTT. Translation: CASSVLGIGGGADTQYF.

The rearrangement joins TRBV6-2 or TRBV6-3 to TRBJ2-7, with D possibly TRBD1 on 5 matching bases. Trimming removed 2 bases from V and 6 bases from J, with 17 bases in between. The CDR3 contains 15 residues. In germline, CDR1 is MNHEY, CDR2 SVGEGT. The CDR3 nucleotides read TGTGCCAGCAGTTACCCCGGGCAGGGAATAGGCGAGCAGTACTTC. Amino acid sequence: CASSYPGQGIGEQYF.

The V and J genes are TRBV9 and TRBJ1-1, with TRBD1 matching 8 bases. The germline V gene encodes CDR1 SGDLS and CDR2 YYNGEE. The V and J ends lost 4 bases and 5 bases, in that order; junction bases with no gene match: 7. The CDR3 length is 14 residues. CDR3 nucleotides: TGTGCCAGCAGCACCGGACAGGGAAGTACTGAAGCTTTCTTT. Protein product: CASSTGQGSTEAFF.

The chain couples TRBV5-1 to TRBJ2-1; 8 bases map to TRBD1. The junction had 8 bases not matched to a gene; V was cut back by 0 bases and J by 9 bases. Per the germline V gene, CDR1 is SGHRS and CDR2 is YFSETQ. The CDR3 has 15 amino acids. The CDR3 is CASSLVSGGASEQFF. CDR3 in DNA: TGCGCCAGCAGCTTGGTTTCAGGGGGCGCATCTGAGCAGTTCTTC. Full variable domain (outside the CDR3, taken from reference TRBV5-1 and TRBJ2-1): KAGVTQTPRYLIKTRGQQVTLSCSPISGHRSVSWYQQTPGQGLQFLFEYFSETQRNKGNFPGRFSGRQFSNSRSEMNVSTLELGDSALYLCASSLVSGGASEQFFGPGTRLTVL.

The rearrangement joins TRBV19 to TRBJ1-6; a weak D match, TRBD1 (6 bases). This CDR3 contains 15 residues. Deletions cut 5 bases from V and 2 bases from J, with 10 bases between. Germline CDR1 and CDR2: LNHDA and SQIVND (reference sequence). Written as DNA, the CDR3 is TGTGCCAGTAGTCAGGGGTTCGCCTATAATTCACCCCTCCACTTT. It specifies CASSQGFAYNSPLHF.

The chain combines TRBV7-3 with TRBJ2-3; D may be TRBD1 (5 bases). CDR1 and CDR2 (germline): SGHTA, FQGTGA. Trimming took 4 bases from V and 6 from J, leaving 14 bases between them. This CDR3 spans 14 amino acids. The CDR3 nucleotides read TGTGCCAGCAGCTCCGGTGGGGCGCCGGATACGCAGTATTTT. It is translated as CASSSGGAPDTQYF.

The chain combines TRBV19 with TRBJ1-4, with D maybe TRBD1 (5 bases). Trimming cost V 3 bases and J 4 bases, with 12 bases left between them. CDR3 size: 15 residues. Germline V gene sequence: CDR1 LNHDA, CDR2 SQIVND (reference sequence). The CDR3 spells CASSMLGGGNEKLFF. The DNA of the CDR3 is TGTGCCAGTAGTATGTTGGGGGGAGGTAATGAAAAACTGTTTTTT. Together with reference TRBV19 and TRBJ1-4, the CDR3 gives the full variable domain: DGGITQSPKYLFRKEGQNVTLSCEQNLNHDAMYWYRQDPGQGLRLIYYSQIVNDFQKGDIAEGYSVSREKKESFPLTVTSAQKNPTAFYLCASSMLGGGNEKLFFGSGTQLSVL.

The chain carries TRBV5-4 and TRBJ1-1; maybe TRBD1 (5 bases). The V end was cut by 2 bases, the J end by 4 bases, with 12 bases between. The CDR3 has 14 residues. Germline V gene data show CDR1 as SGHNT and CDR2 as YYREEE (reference sequence). The CDR3 loop is CASSFYRQRTEAFF. Here the CDR3 DNA reads TGTGCCAGCAGCTTTTACCGACAGCGCACTGAAGCTTTCTTT.

The J gene is TRBJ2-7, the V gene TRBV7-9; 7 nucleotides line up with TRBD1. V shed 5 bases, J shed 5 bases, and the junction held 9 bases outside the gene matches. CDR1 SEHNR and CDR2 FQNEAQ come from the germline V gene (reference sequence). The CDR3 is made up of 14 amino acids. The CDR3 DNA reads as TGTGCCAGCAGCGGGCTATTCGACAGGGACGAGCAGTACTTC. Amino acids: CASSGLFDRDEQYF.

This chain links TRBV27 with TRBJ2-7; 8 nucleotides align to TRBD1. This CDR3 has 15 residues. Germline CDR1 and CDR2: MNHEY and SMNVEV (reference sequence). V trimming: 2 bases; J trimming: 2 bases; junction bases outside the gene matches: 5. CDR3 bases: TGTGCCAGCAGTTTACCGGGACAGGTCCCCTACGAGCAGTACTTC. Protein product: CASSLPGQVPYEQYF.

This clone came up once. This chain links TRBV6-5 with TRBJ2-3; no reliable D call. V was shortened by 0 bases and J by 3 bases, with 10 bases between the two germline ends. CDR3 size: 15 residues. Looked up from germline, CDR1 is MNHEY and CDR2 is SVGAGI. The DNA of the CDR3 is TGTGCCAGCAGTTACTCGACGTGGGGTACAGATACGCAGTATTTT. Encoded protein: CASSYSTWGTDTQYF.